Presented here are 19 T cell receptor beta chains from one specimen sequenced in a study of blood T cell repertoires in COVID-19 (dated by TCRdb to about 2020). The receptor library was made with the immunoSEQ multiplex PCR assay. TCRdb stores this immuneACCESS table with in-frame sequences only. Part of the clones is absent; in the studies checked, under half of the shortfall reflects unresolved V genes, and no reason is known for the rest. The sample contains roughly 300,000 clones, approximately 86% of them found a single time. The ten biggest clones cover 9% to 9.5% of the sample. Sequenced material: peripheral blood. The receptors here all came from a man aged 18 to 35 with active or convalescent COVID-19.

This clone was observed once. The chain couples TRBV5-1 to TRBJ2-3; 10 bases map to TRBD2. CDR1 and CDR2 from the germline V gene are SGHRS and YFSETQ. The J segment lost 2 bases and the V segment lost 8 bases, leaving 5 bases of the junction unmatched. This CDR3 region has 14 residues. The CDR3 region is CASKRGGNTDTQYF. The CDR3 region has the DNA TGCGCCAGTAAGCGGGGGGGAAACACAGATACGCAGTATTTT.

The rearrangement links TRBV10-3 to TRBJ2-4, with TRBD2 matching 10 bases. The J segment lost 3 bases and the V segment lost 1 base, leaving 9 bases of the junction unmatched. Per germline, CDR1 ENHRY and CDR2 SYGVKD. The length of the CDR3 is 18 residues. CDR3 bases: TGTGCCATCAGTGAGTTGGTAGCGGGGGGCCGGGACAAAAACATTCAGTACTTC. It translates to CAISELVAGGRDKNIQYF.

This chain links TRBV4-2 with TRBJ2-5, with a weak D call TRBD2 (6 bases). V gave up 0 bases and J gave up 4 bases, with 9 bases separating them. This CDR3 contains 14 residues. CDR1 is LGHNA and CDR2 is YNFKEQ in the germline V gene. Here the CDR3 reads CASSQDAGRETQYF. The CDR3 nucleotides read TGTGCCAGCAGCCAAGATGCGGGGCGAGAGACCCAGTACTTC.

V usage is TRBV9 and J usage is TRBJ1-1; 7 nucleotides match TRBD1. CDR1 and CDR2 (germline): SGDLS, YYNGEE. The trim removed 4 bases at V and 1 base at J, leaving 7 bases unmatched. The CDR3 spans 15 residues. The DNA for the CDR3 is TGTGCCAGCAGCAGACGGACAGGAGAGAACACTGAAGCTTTCTTT. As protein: CASSRRTGENTEAFF. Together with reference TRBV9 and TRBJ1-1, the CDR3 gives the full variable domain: DSGVTQTPKHLITATGQRVTLRCSPRSGDLSVYWYQQSLDQGLQFLIQYYNGEERAKGNILERFSAQQFPDLHSELNLSSLELGDSALYFCASSRRTGENTEAFFGQGTRLTVV.

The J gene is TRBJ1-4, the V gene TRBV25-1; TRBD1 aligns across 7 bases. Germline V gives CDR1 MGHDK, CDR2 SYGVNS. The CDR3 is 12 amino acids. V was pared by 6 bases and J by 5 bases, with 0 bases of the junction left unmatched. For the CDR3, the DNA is TGTGCCAGCAGGACAGGGAATGAAAAACTGTTTTTT. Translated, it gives CASRTGNEKLFF.

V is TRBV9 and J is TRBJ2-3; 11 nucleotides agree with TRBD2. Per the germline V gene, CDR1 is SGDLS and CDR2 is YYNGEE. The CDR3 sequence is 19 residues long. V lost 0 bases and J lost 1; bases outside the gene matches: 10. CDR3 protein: CASSVEVSGGATRTDTQYF. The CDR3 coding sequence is TGTGCCAGCAGCGTAGAGGTTAGCGGGGGGGCTACCCGCACAGATACGCAGTATTTT.

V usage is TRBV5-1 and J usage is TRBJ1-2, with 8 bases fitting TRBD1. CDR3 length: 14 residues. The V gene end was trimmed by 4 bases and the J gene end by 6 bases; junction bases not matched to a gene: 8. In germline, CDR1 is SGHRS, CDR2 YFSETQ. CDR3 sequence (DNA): TGCGCCAGCAGCACCGACAGGGGTGACCATGGCTACACCTTC. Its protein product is CASSTDRGDHGYTF.

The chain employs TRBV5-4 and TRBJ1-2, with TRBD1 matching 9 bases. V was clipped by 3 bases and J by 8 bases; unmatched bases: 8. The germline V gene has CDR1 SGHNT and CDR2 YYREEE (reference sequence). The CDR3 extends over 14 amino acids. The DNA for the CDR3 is TGTGCCAGCAGCTGGGACGGGACAGGGAACGGCTACACCTTC. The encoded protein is CASSWDGTGNGYTF.

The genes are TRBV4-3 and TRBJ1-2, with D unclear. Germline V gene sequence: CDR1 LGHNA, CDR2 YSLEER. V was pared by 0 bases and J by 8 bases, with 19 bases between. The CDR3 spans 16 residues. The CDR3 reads CASSQEVVARREGYTF. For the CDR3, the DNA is TGCGCCAGCAGCCAAGAAGTTGTGGCTCGGAGAGAAGGCTACACCTTC.

The CDR3 DNA reads as TGTGCCAGCAGCTTAGGGAGGGGCAGGGCTAAGAACACTGAAGCTTTCTTT. This codes for CASSLGRGRAKNTEAFF. V usage is TRBV11-3 and J usage is TRBJ1-1; a possible D gene is TRBD1 (5 bases). Germline-derived CDR1 and CDR2 are SGHNT and YENEEA. The CDR3 is made up of 17 amino acids. The V end was cut by 1 base, the J end by 1 base, with 16 bases between.

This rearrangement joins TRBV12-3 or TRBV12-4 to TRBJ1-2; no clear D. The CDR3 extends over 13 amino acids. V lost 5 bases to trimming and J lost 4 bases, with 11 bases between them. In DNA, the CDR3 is TGTGCCAGCAGTCTCTCTCGAGGCTATGGCTACACCTTC. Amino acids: CASSLSRGYGYTF.

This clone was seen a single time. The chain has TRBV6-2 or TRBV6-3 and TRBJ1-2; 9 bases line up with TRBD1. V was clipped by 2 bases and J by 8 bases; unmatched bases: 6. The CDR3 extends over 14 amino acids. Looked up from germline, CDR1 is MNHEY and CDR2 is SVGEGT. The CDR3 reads CASSYAGQGMGYTF. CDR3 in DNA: TGTGCCAGCAGTTACGCGGGACAGGGAATGGGCTACACCTTC.

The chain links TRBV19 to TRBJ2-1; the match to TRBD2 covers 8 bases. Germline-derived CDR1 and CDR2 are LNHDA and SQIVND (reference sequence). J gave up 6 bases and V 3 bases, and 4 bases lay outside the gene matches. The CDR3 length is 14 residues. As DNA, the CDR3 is TGTGCCAGTAGTATTGAGGGACTAGTCAATGAGCAGTTCTTC. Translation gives CASSIEGLVNEQFF.

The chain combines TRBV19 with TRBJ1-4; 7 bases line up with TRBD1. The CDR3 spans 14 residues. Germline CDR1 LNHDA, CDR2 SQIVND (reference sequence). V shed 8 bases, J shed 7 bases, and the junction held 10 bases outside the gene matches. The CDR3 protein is CASATDRVTEKLFF. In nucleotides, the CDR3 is TGTGCCAGTGCAACAGACAGGGTTACTGAAAAACTGTTTTTT.

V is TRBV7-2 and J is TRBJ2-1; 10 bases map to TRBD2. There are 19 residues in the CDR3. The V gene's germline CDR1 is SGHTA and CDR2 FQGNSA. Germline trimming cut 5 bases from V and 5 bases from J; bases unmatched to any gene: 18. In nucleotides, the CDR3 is TGTGCCAGCAGCCCAACCCGTCGGATAGCGGGGGGCAAAAACAATGAGCAGTTCTTC. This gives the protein CASSPTRRIAGGKNNEQFF.

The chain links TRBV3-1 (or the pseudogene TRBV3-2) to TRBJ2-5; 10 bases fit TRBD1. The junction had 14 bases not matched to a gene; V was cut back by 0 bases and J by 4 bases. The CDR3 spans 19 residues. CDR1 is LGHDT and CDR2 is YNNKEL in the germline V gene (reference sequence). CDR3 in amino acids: CASSQEYIRDRGPLETQYF. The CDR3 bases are TGTGCCAGCAGCCAAGAATATATCCGGGACAGGGGACCCCTAGAGACCCAGTACTTC.

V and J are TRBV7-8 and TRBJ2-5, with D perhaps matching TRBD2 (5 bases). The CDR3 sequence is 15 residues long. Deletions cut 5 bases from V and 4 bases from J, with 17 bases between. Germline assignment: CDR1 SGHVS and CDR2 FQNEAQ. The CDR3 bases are TGTGCCAGCAGCCACGAGAGGCTAGCCGGAGAGACCCAGTACTTC. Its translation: CASSHERLAGETQYF.

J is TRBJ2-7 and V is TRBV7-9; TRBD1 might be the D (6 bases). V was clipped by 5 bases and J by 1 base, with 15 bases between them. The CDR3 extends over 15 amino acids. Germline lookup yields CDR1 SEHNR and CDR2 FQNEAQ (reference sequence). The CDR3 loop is CASSARDIPSYEQYF. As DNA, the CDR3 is TGTGCCAGCAGCGCAAGGGACATCCCGTCCTACGAGCAGTACTTC.

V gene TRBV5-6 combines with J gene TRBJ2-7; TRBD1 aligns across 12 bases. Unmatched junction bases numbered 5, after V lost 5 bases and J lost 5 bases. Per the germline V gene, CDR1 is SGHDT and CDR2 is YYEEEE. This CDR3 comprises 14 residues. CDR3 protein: CASSVGTGGHEQYF. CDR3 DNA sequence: TGTGCCAGCAGTGTCGGGACAGGGGGCCACGAGCAGTACTTC.